These 17 T cell receptor beta chains came from one sample sequenced in a study of Ad26.COV2.S vaccination and SARS-CoV-2 variants. Treatment defined: about 20 received Ad26.COV2.S at low or high dose, single or two shots; roughly 5 received placebo; per-sample allocation not given. Sampling happened 63 days after the first vaccine or placebo injection. Produced via immunoSEQ multiplex PCR; TCRdb's table is partial and in-frame only. The table shows 400,000 to 450,000 clones, with 75% to 95% occurring only once. The material was peripheral blood, obtained in a trial of Ad26.COV2.S vaccine versus placebo. These receptors all stem from a person between 18 and 60 years old who received the Ad26.COV2.S COVID-19 vaccine or a placebo.

V is TRBV30 and J is TRBJ1-5; maybe TRBD1 (5 bases). The CDR3 runs 16 residues. V gave up 2 bases and J gave up 0 bases, with 14 bases separating them. Per the germline V gene, CDR1 is GTSNPN and CDR2 is SVGIG (reference sequence). The DNA of the CDR3 is TGTGCCTGGAGTTACCAAGCACAGGATAGCAATCAGCCCCAGCATTTT. It translates to CAWSYQAQDSNQPQHF.

The J gene is TRBJ2-1, the V gene TRBV9; 10 bases align to TRBD2. The CDR3 has 14 amino acids. The V gene's germline CDR1 is SGDLS and CDR2 YYNGEE. The V and J ends lost 0 bases and 7 bases, in that order; junction bases with no gene match: 1. The DNA for the CDR3 is TGTGCCAGCAGCGTAGCTAGCGGGAGTAATGAGCAGTTCTTC. Translated, it gives CASSVASGSNEQFF.

This clone was counted a single time. This chain joins TRBV15 and TRBJ2-7; maybe TRBD2 (7 bases). Trimming shortened V by 1 base and J by 2 bases, and 15 bases separated the two germline ends. This CDR3 has 16 amino acids. Germline lookup yields CDR1 LNHNV and CDR2 YYDKDF (reference sequence). In DNA form, the CDR3 reads TGTGCCACCAGCAGAGGGGGGGGGCCTATGGCCTACGAGCAGTACTTC. Amino acid sequence: CATSRGGGPMAYEQYF.

The chain couples TRBV15 to TRBJ2-1, with D perhaps matching TRBD2 (6 bases). The CDR3 covers 17 residues. CDR1 LNHNV and CDR2 YYDKDF come from the germline V gene (reference sequence). V was cut by 0 bases and J by 7 bases, with 19 bases left in between. The CDR3 loop reads CATSRDYGTLSSNEQFF. The CDR3 DNA follows: TGTGCCACCAGCAGAGATTATGGGACTCTCTCAAGTAATGAGCAGTTCTTC. Full variable domain (missing parts from reference TRBV15 and TRBJ2-1): DAMVIQNPRYQVTQFGKPVTLSCSQTLNHNVMYWYQQKSSQAPKLLFHYYDKDFNNEADTPDNFQSRRPNTSFCFLDIRSPGLGDTAMYLCATSRDYGTLSSNEQFFGPGTRLTVL.

This chain links TRBV6-5 with TRBJ2-7, with 8 bases matching TRBD2. The V and J ends lost 9 bases and 2 bases, in that order; junction bases with no gene match: 6. Germline V gives CDR1 MNHEY, CDR2 SVGAGI. The CDR3 contains 13 residues. The CDR3 DNA is TGTGCCAGTCGGCGGGAGGTCGCCTACGAGCAGTACTTC. This sequence encodes CASRREVAYEQYF.

V is TRBV5-4 and J is TRBJ2-5, with TRBD2 as a possible D gene (5 bases). Germline CDR1 is SGHNT and CDR2 is YYREEE (reference sequence). This CDR3 contains 13 residues. Trimming shortened V by 4 bases and J by 7 bases, and 14 bases separated the two germline ends. The CDR3 DNA reads TGTGCCAGCAGCCCAGACCAACGGGGGACCCAGTACTTC. This encodes CASSPDQRGTQYF.

The rearrangement joins TRBV7-2 to TRBJ2-7, with 11 bases identical to TRBD2. From germline, CDR1 is SGHTA and CDR2 FQGNSA. The CDR3 has 14 residues. The ends lost 5 bases at V and 3 bases at J; junction bases unmatched: 3. The CDR3 coding sequence is TGTGCCAGCAGCGCCGGGACTAGCGGCTACGAGCAGTACTTC. Translated: CASSAGTSGYEQYF.

The CDR3 is CASSSPGLTNNEQFF. The CDR3 bases are TGTGCCAGCAGTTCCCCGGGACTGACTAACAATGAGCAGTTCTTC. V and J are TRBV27 and TRBJ2-1; weak D call: TRBD2 (6 bases). V lost 4 bases and J 5 bases, leaving 15 bases between the germline ends. The CDR3 is 15 residues long. CDR1 and CDR2 from the germline V gene are MNHEY and SMNVEV (reference sequence).

The chain has TRBV7-2 and TRBJ2-7; no clear D. V was shortened by 2 bases and J by 0 bases, with 8 bases between the two germline ends. This CDR3 is 14 amino acids long. Germline-derived CDR1 and CDR2 are SGHTA and FQGNSA. CDR3 nucleotide sequence: TGTGCCAGCAGCTTATGGGGAAGCTCCTACGAGCAGTACTTC. This codes for CASSLWGSSYEQYF.

J is TRBJ2-1 and V is TRBV5-6, with 9 bases identical to TRBD1. The germline gives CDR1 SGHDT, CDR2 YYEEEE. There are 15 residues in the CDR3. Unmatched junction bases numbered 18, after V lost 5 bases and J lost 15 bases. CDR3 nucleotides: TGTGCCAGCAGAGCGCTCGGACAGGGGAATACCCTAATGTTCTTC. Protein sequence: CASRALGQGNTLMFF.

This sequence joins TRBV4-3 and TRBJ2-7; TRBD2 agrees at 9 bases. After removal of 0 bases from V and 3 bases from J, the junction contained 6 bases not matched to a gene. Germline loops: CDR1 LGHNA, CDR2 YSLEER. This CDR3 is 16 amino acids long. The CDR3 loop reads CASSQDRRGGIYEQYF. CDR3 nucleotides: TGCGCCAGCAGCCAAGATCGGCGGGGGGGAATCTACGAGCAGTACTTC.

The CDR3 loop reads CASSFLAGGIETQYF. DNA for the CDR3: TGTGCCAGCAGTTTTCTAGCGGGAGGGATTGAGACCCAGTACTTC. The chain couples TRBV6-5 to TRBJ2-5, with TRBD2 identical over 12 bases. Germline CDR1 reads MNHEY; CDR2 reads SVGAGI. This CDR3 has 15 residues. V shed 4 bases and J 5 bases; nucleotides not matched to a gene: 5.

V is TRBV5-1 and J is TRBJ2-5; 8 bases match TRBD1. J was trimmed by 5 bases and V by 3 bases; bases with no gene match: 6. The CDR3 extends over 14 amino acids. Germline CDR1 reads SGHRS; CDR2 reads YFSETQ. The CDR3 spells CASSSGQGAETQYF. The CDR3 region has the DNA TGCGCCAGCAGCTCCGGACAGGGTGCTGAGACCCAGTACTTC.

The chain employs TRBV27 and TRBJ2-1; 9 nucleotides align to TRBD1. The J segment lost 2 bases and the V segment lost 2 bases, leaving 4 bases of the junction unmatched. This CDR3 is 16 amino acids long. Germline V gene sequence: CDR1 MNHEY, CDR2 SMNVEV (reference sequence). The CDR3 nucleotides read TGTGCCAGCAGTTTAGGAGGGACAGGGCCCTACAATGAGCAGTTCTTC. Its protein product is CASSLGGTGPYNEQFF.

To note about this clone: This sample includes further DNA sequences coding for the same CDR3. The rearrangement joins TRBV7-9 to TRBJ2-7, with TRBD1 matching over 10 bases. CDR1 is SEHNR, CDR2 FQNEAQ, per germline (reference sequence). The CDR3 is made up of 14 amino acids. Trimming removed 5 bases from V and 5 bases from J; junction bases left unmatched: 6. CDR3 in DNA: TGTGCCAGCAGCCCCGGGACAGGGGCCGACGAGCAGTACTTC. Translation: CASSPGTGADEQYF.

The rearrangement uses TRBV4-3 and TRBJ2-2; D gene uncertain. The V end was cut by 3 bases, the J end by 3 bases, with 11 bases between. This CDR3 comprises 15 residues. CDR1 is LGHNA and CDR2 is YSLEER in the germline V gene. This CDR3 reads CASSQDRVDTGELFF. CDR3 bases: TGCGCCAGCAGCCAGGATCGGGTGGACACCGGGGAGCTGTTTTTT.

This clone was detected once. V usage is TRBV24-1 and J usage is TRBJ2-6, with 9 bases identical to TRBD1. The CDR3 is 16 amino acids. CDR1 and CDR2 (germline): KGHDR, SFDVKD. V gave up 4 bases and J gave up 4 bases; unmatched junction bases: 4. The CDR3 DNA reads TGTGCCACCAGTGACAGGACAGGGGACGGGGCCAACGTCCTGACTTTC. This sequence encodes CATSDRTGDGANVLTF.